This TCR beta chain was sequenced for a study of OX40 agonist ivuxolimab in advanced cancers. People who had autoimmune disease history or systemic immunosuppression were excluded. This CDR3 has 13 residues. The V end lost 3 bases, the J end lost 10 bases, and 10 bases lay between the germline ends. CDR1 LGHNA and CDR2 YSLEER come from the germline V gene. The method was immunoSEQ multiplex PCR; TCRdb's version includes in-frame clones alone and lacks a portion of them. The sample has approximately 100,000 clones, around 90% seen once. The clonotype comes from an adult with an advanced solid tumor such as melanoma, head and neck, liver or kidney cancer. J is TRBJ1-6 and V is TRBV4-3; D remains ambiguous. The source was CD4+ or CD8+ T cells sorted from blood, collected in a trial of the OX40 agonist ivuxolimab. In DNA, the CDR3 is TGCGCCAGCAGCCAGGGGAAGGGCTCACCCCTCCACTTT. Its protein is CASSQGKGSPLHF.